This TCR beta chain was profiled in a study of T cell repertoires in cytomegalovirus infection. Study context: Matching HLA type, along with CMV infection, was indicated by public TCR beta signatures.

Trimming left V 8 bases short and J 7 bases short, with 9 bases between. The CDR3 contains 11 residues. Germline V gene data show CDR1 as MNHNS and CDR2 as SASEGT. One entry per CDR3 protein results from TCRdb running MiXCR on the reads. Here the sample spans approximately 490,000 distinct CDR3 sequences, approximately 11% being singletons. A remark on this clonotype: Its specificity is not known.

Whole-study findings and limits: Dominant in the ex vivo response were TCR beta clonotypes restricted by HLA-C and specific for CMV.

The TCR sequence derives from a human donor in good health (CMV status not recorded). Some clones in this sample may be carry-over from other donors' samples. Input material: PBMCs. The chain links TRBV6-1 to TRBJ2-1; no clear D gene. In nucleotides, the CDR3 is TGTGCCAGCCTAGAGGTGAATGAGCAGTTCTTC. Its translation is CASLEVNEQFF.